The sequence of this TCR beta chain was determined in a study of early T cells in non-severe SARS-CoV-2 infection. The CDR3 length is 13 residues. Germline CDR1 and CDR2: DFQATT and SNEGSKA (reference sequence). V was shortened by 0 bases and J by 8 bases, with 10 bases between the two germline ends. This clonotype came up many times. TCRdb processed the 5' RACE reads anew with MiXCR; each CDR3 protein has one entry. The repertoire holds more than 20,000 distinct CDR3 sequences, around 4% seen once, with 4% to 5.5% in the top ten. The origin of this receptor is an adult who was a healthcare worker with PCR-confirmed SARS-CoV-2 infection or an uninfected control (not recorded which). This rearrangement joins TRBV20-1 to TRBJ1-4; D gene unclear. Sequencing used whole blood. CDR3 DNA sequence: TGCAGTGCTAGAGACTCTGGATCCGAAAAACTGTTTTTT. Protein product: CSARDSGSEKLFF.